A single sample gave rise to the 31 T cell receptor beta chains below, sequenced in a study of T cell responses to AZD1222 COVID-19 vaccine. TCRdb's table, derived via immunoSEQ multiplex PCR, lists solely in-frame clones and lacks some. The sample has approximately 170,000 clones, about 90% seen once. Specimen: peripheral blood, collected 28 days after the second AZD1222 dose. Receptors originate from an adult who received the AZD1222 COVID-19 vaccine.

The J gene is TRBJ2-5, the V gene TRBV5-1; no clear D gene. Trimming left V 2 bases short and J 2 bases short, with 10 bases between. This CDR3 region has 14 residues. CDR1 and CDR2 from the germline V gene are SGHRS and YFSETQ. The CDR3 sequence is CASSLGPQQETQYF. CDR3 sequence (DNA): TGCGCCAGCAGCTTAGGGCCGCAGCAAGAGACCCAGTACTTC.

The chain employs TRBV29-1 and TRBJ2-1, with 9 bases lining up with TRBD1. V gave up 3 bases and J gave up 0 bases; unmatched junction bases: 6. The length of the CDR3 is 16 residues. CDR1 SQVTM and CDR2 ANQGSEA come from the germline V gene. The CDR3 nucleotides are TGCAGCGTTGATGGGGACAGGGACAGCTCCTACAATGAGCAGTTCTTC. Protein product: CSVDGDRDSSYNEQFF.

This chain links TRBV30 with TRBJ2-1; no reliable D call. Germline CDR1 reads GTSNPN; CDR2 reads SVGIG (reference sequence). The CDR3 has 15 amino acids. V lost 2 bases, J lost 1 base, and 12 bases lay in between. CDR3 coding DNA: TGTGCCTGGAGTTCTCCCTCTCCTTCCTACAATGAGCAGTTCTTC. Protein product: CAWSSPSPSYNEQFF.

J is TRBJ2-2 and V is TRBV9; TRBD2 is a possible D gene (6 bases). The V gene lost 4 bases and the J gene lost 3 bases, with 16 bases spanning the gap. Germline V gives CDR1 SGDLS, CDR2 YYNGEE. The CDR3 runs 16 residues. CDR3 nucleotide sequence: TGTGCCAGCAGCCCCAGGGCGCGGGGAGACACCGGGGAGCTGTTTTTT. Its protein product is CASSPRARGDTGELFF. The full variable domain, completed using reference TRBV9 and TRBJ2-2, is DSGVTQTPKHLITATGQRVTLRCSPRSGDLSVYWYQQSLDQGLQFLIQYYNGEERAKGNILERFSAQQFPDLHSELNLSSLELGDSALYFCASSPRARGDTGELFFGEGSRLTVL.

This chain links TRBV19 with TRBJ1-5, with D possibly being TRBD1 (5 bases). The CDR3 totals 13 residues. The ends were cut back, 6 bases at V and 4 bases at J, with 10 bases in the middle. Germline V CDR1 and CDR2: LNHDA, SQIVND (reference sequence). This chain's CDR3 is CASRTRTNQPQHF. CDR3 in DNA: TGTGCCAGTAGGACAAGGACAAATCAGCCCCAGCATTTT.

The chain carries TRBV4-3 and TRBJ2-1; 8 nucleotides align to TRBD2. This CDR3 spans 14 amino acids. J was trimmed by 7 bases and V by 6 bases; bases with no gene match: 8. Germline V gives CDR1 LGHNA, CDR2 YSLEER. This CDR3 reads CASSLGGALNEQFF. The DNA for the CDR3 is TGCGCCAGCAGTCTCGGGGGGGCCTTGAATGAGCAGTTCTTC.

J is TRBJ2-7 and V is TRBV7-2; weak D call: TRBD1 (6 bases). V dropped 2 bases and J dropped 3 bases, with 14 bases sitting between them. Germline V gene lookup returns CDR1 SGHTA and CDR2 FQGNSA. This CDR3 spans 15 amino acids. The CDR3 DNA reads as TGTGCCAGCAGCTTACGGGACAACGGAGACTACGAGCAGTACTTC. It codes for CASSLRDNGDYEQYF. Full variable domain (missing parts from reference TRBV7-2 and TRBJ2-7): GAGVSQSPSNKVTEKGKDVELRCDPISGHTALYWYRQSLGQGLEFLIYFQGNSAPDKSGLPSDRFSAERTGGSVSTLTIQRTQQEDSAVYLCASSLRDNGDYEQYFGPGTRLTVT.

This clone was counted once. V and J are TRBV9 and TRBJ2-1; no clear D gene. V was pared by 4 bases and J by 5 bases, with 10 bases between. Germline CDR1 reads SGDLS; CDR2 reads YYNGEE. CDR3 length equals 13 residues. The CDR3 protein is CASSLQVHNEQFF. The CDR3 bases are TGTGCCAGCAGCCTCCAGGTGCACAATGAGCAGTTCTTC. The entire variable domain, with the rest obtained from reference TRBV9 and TRBJ2-1, is as follows: DSGVTQTPKHLITATGQRVTLRCSPRSGDLSVYWYQQSLDQGLQFLIQYYNGEERAKGNILERFSAQQFPDLHSELNLSSLELGDSALYFCASSLQVHNEQFFGPGTRLTVL.

Many counts were recorded for this clone. The chain carries TRBV7-9 and TRBJ1-2, with no clear D. The germline gives CDR1 SEHNR, CDR2 FQNEAQ (reference sequence). This CDR3 spans 13 amino acids. Trimming cost V 0 bases and J 8 bases, with 10 bases left between them. CDR3 in DNA: TGTGCCAGCAGCTTAGCTCAAGGGTGGGGCTACACCTTC. The encoded protein is CASSLAQGWGYTF.

J is TRBJ2-3 and V is TRBV18; 10 nucleotides align to TRBD2. The V segment lost 0 bases and the J segment 2 bases; nucleotides outside the gene matches: 5. The CDR3 is made up of 17 amino acids. CDR1 and CDR2 (germline): KGHSH, LQKENI. The CDR3 region is CASSPPLAGGDTDTQYF. Written as DNA, the CDR3 is TGTGCCAGCTCACCACCATTAGCGGGGGGAGACACAGATACGCAGTATTTT.

This clone was detected only once. This chain connects TRBV19 to TRBJ1-5; D gene ambiguous. This CDR3 has 14 amino acids. V dropped 7 bases and J dropped 4 bases, with 14 bases sitting between them. The germline V gene has CDR1 LNHDA and CDR2 SQIVND (reference sequence). This CDR3 reads CASTRGRINQPQHF. The CDR3 region has the DNA TGTGCCAGTACCCGTGGACGGATAAATCAGCCCCAGCATTTT. The entire variable domain, with the rest obtained from reference TRBV19 and TRBJ1-5, is as follows: DGGITQSPKYLFRKEGQNVTLSCEQNLNHDAMYWYRQDPGQGLRLIYYSQIVNDFQKGDIAEGYSVSREKKESFPLTVTSAQKNPTAFYLCASTRGRINQPQHFGDGTRLSIL.

This clone was observed once. The chain recombines TRBV3-1 (or the pseudogene TRBV3-2) with TRBJ2-7; the match to TRBD1 covers 9 bases. The CDR3 sequence is 12 residues long. With V trimmed by 3 bases and J by 10 bases, 4 bases remained unmatched. The germline gives CDR1 LGHDT, CDR2 YNNKEL (reference sequence). The CDR3 DNA reads TGTGCCAGCAGCCAGGGGACAGGGCGTCAGTACTTC. Translation gives CASSQGTGRQYF.

The J gene is TRBJ1-1, the V gene TRBV4-2; D ambiguous. The germline V gene encodes CDR1 LGHNA and CDR2 YNFKEQ. V dropped 0 bases and J dropped 4 bases, with 9 bases sitting between them. The CDR3 runs 14 residues. CDR3 in amino acids: CASSQDTLPTEAFF. Written as DNA, the CDR3 is TGTGCCAGCAGCCAAGATACATTACCCACTGAAGCTTTCTTT.

This sequence joins TRBV30 and TRBJ1-5; D is unclear. CDR1 and CDR2 from the germline V gene are GTSNPN and SVGIG (reference sequence). Between the trimmed V and J ends, which lost 4 bases and 2 bases, there was a span of 12 bases. The CDR3 is made up of 14 amino acids. The CDR3, as DNA: TGTGCCTGGAATGTATCCCACGGCAATCAGCCCCAGCATTTT. It codes for CAWNVSHGNQPQHF.

The chain joins TRBV7-9 to TRBJ1-1; D gene unclear. The ends were cut back, 4 bases at V and 0 bases at J, with 6 bases in the middle. From germline, CDR1 is SEHNR and CDR2 FQNEAQ (reference sequence). The CDR3 extends over 13 amino acids. DNA for the CDR3: TGTGCCAGCAGCTATCAGGTGAACACTGAAGCTTTCTTT. Protein: CASSYQVNTEAFF.

The V and J genes are TRBV6-5 and TRBJ2-7; D call uncertain. This CDR3 contains 13 residues. CDR1 MNHEY and CDR2 SVGAGI come from the germline V gene. V shed 2 bases and J shed 4 bases, with 9 bases lying between them. CDR3 sequence: CASSYHVSYEQYF. As DNA, the CDR3 is TGTGCCAGCAGTTACCACGTATCTTACGAGCAGTACTTC.

The chain carries TRBV4-2 and TRBJ2-7; D tentatively fits TRBD1 or TRBD2 (5 bases each). Trimming removed 4 bases at V and 5 bases at J, with 12 bases between. The germline CDR1 and CDR2 sequences are LGHNA and YNFKEQ. This CDR3 has 13 residues. CDR3 coding DNA: TGTGCCAGCAGCCGCCCTCGGGACCACGAGCAGTACTTC. It codes for CASSRPRDHEQYF.

As concerns this clone: The junction departs from germline at one end; a sequencing error may be responsible. The rearrangement links TRBV7-7 to TRBJ2-5, with 14 bases matching TRBD2. The CDR3 extends over 16 amino acids. CDR1 is SSHAT, CDR2 FNYEAQ, per germline (reference sequence). This CDR3 reads CASSPGLAGGQETQYF. The CDR3 DNA is TGTGCTAGCAGCCCCGGACTAGCGGGGGGACAAGAGACCCAGTACTTC.

The count of this clone is one. This chain connects TRBV30 to TRBJ1-3; weak D call: TRBD1 (5 bases). The CDR3 length is 16 residues. V lost 2 bases and J lost 0, with 14 bases in between. The germline V gene has CDR1 GTSNPN and CDR2 SVGIG (reference sequence). The CDR3 region is CAWSSKGPRSGNTIYF. DNA for the CDR3: TGTGCCTGGAGTTCAAAGGGACCGCGCTCTGGAAACACCATATATTTT.

This clone was seen once. This chain joins TRBV3-1 (or the pseudogene TRBV3-2) and TRBJ1-2; possible D gene TRBD1, 6 bases. The V end was cut by 4 bases, the J end by 4 bases, with 16 bases between. Per the germline V gene, CDR1 is LGHDT and CDR2 is YNNKEL (reference sequence). This CDR3 has 15 amino acids. The CDR3 sequence: CASSLSVGGPYGYTF. In nucleotides, the CDR3 is TGTGCCAGCAGCCTATCAGTCGGGGGGCCCTATGGCTACACCTTC.

The gene calls are TRBV4-2 and TRBJ2-4; 7 nucleotides agree with TRBD1. Germline V CDR1 and CDR2: LGHNA, YNFKEQ. This CDR3 has 18 residues. Trimming removed 3 bases from V and 3 bases from J; junction bases left unmatched: 14. The CDR3 loop reads CASSQATTGEWGKNIQYF. The CDR3 DNA reads TGTGCCAGCAGCCAGGCAACTACAGGGGAATGGGGCAAAAACATTCAGTACTTC.

The sample holds one count of this clone. The chain is built from TRBV2 and TRBJ1-1, with D unclear. The CDR3 contains 11 residues. In germline, CDR1 is SNHLY, CDR2 FYNNEI. Trimming shortened V by 6 bases and J by 3 bases, and 5 bases separated the two germline ends. The CDR3 region has the DNA TGTGCCAGCAGAAGGGACACTGAAGCTTTCTTT. As protein: CASRRDTEAFF.

The CDR3 nucleotides read TGTGCCAGCAGCTTAGCGCGTCTGGGAAACACCATATATTTT. Residues: CASSLARLGNTIYF. This chain joins TRBV7-6 and TRBJ1-3; D gene uncertain. Looked up from germline, CDR1 is SGHVS and CDR2 is FNYEAQ. The CDR3 totals 14 residues. The V and J ends lost 0 bases and 4 bases respectively, with 7 bases between them.

The chain uses TRBV27 and TRBJ1-1; unclear D gene. The CDR3 runs 14 residues. Trimming removed 7 bases at V and 4 bases at J, with 16 bases between. Germline CDR1 reads MNHEY; CDR2 reads SMNVEV (reference sequence). CDR3 in amino acids: CASTPFLESTEAFF. DNA for the CDR3: TGTGCCAGCACCCCGTTCCTTGAAAGCACTGAAGCTTTCTTT.

The V call is TRBV4-1, the J call TRBJ1-6, with D hard to call. Trimming removed 0 bases from V and 7 bases from J, with 10 bases in between. This CDR3 spans 15 amino acids. From germline, CDR1 is MGHRA and CDR2 YSYEKL. CDR3 nucleotides: TGCGCCAGCAGCCAAGAACGGGTCCCCAATTCACCCCTCCACTTT. Protein product: CASSQERVPNSPLHF.

The chain has TRBV19 and TRBJ1-5; 10 bases are shared with TRBD1. After removal of 5 bases from V and 6 bases from J, the junction contained 10 bases not matched to a gene. Germline V lookup: CDR1 LNHDA, CDR2 SQIVND (reference sequence). The CDR3 totals 16 residues. The CDR3 loop reads CASSPRQGASGQPQHF. As DNA, the CDR3 is TGTGCCAGTAGTCCACGACAGGGGGCATCGGGTCAGCCCCAGCATTTT.

This chain connects TRBV5-4 to TRBJ2-4; D is unresolved. Germline loops: CDR1 SGHNT, CDR2 YYREEE (reference sequence). V lost 6 bases, J lost 5 bases, and 6 bases lay in between. The CDR3 runs to 11 residues. CDR3 sequence reads: CASTDQNIQYF. The CDR3 coding sequence is TGTGCCAGCACAGATCAAAACATTCAGTACTTC.

The gene calls are TRBV7-8 and TRBJ1-3; D remains unclear. V gave up 3 bases and J gave up 4 bases, with 7 bases separating them. This CDR3 is built from 13 residues. Germline loops: CDR1 SGHVS, CDR2 FQNEAQ. CDR3 in DNA: TGTGCCAGCAGCTTCCCGTCGGGAAACACCATATATTTT. This codes for CASSFPSGNTIYF.

This chain connects TRBV18 to TRBJ1-5; D unclear. CDR1 and CDR2 from the germline V gene are KGHSH and LQKENI. Trimming removed 6 bases at V and 3 bases at J, with 9 bases between. The CDR3 extends over 13 amino acids. The CDR3 sequence is CASSNTYNQPQHF. DNA for the CDR3: TGTGCCAGCTCCAACACGTACAATCAGCCCCAGCATTTT.

The chain employs TRBV3-1 (or the pseudogene TRBV3-2) and TRBJ2-3; D might be TRBD1 (5 bases). The V end was cut by 0 bases, the J end by 4 bases, with 11 bases between. The CDR3 is 15 residues long. Germline lookup yields CDR1 LGHDT and CDR2 YNNKEL (reference sequence). Written as DNA, the CDR3 is TGTGCCAGCAGCCAAGAAGTGGACACGGCAGATACGCAGTATTTT. Translated, it gives CASSQEVDTADTQYF.

This clone was observed a handful of times. The chain employs TRBV6-4 and TRBJ2-3, with TRBD1 matching over 9 bases. CDR1 and CDR2 (germline): MRHNA, SNTAGT. The CDR3 contains 15 residues. V lost 3 bases and J lost 3; bases outside the gene matches: 4. The chain's CDR3 is CASSEGDRETDTQYF. CDR3 DNA: TGTGCCAGCAGTGAAGGGGACAGGGAGACAGATACGCAGTATTTT.